Listed below are T cell receptor beta chains from one sample, sequenced in a study of human T cells and chemical hapten exposure. TCRdb passed the RACE reads through MiXCR, listing each CDR3 protein once. The data contain approximately 370,000 distinct CDR3 sequences, around 5.5% of them singletons. Sequenced material: whole blood, taken in connection with sensitization to the hapten diphenylcyclopropenone (DPC). These receptors all stem from a woman in her late teens or twenties with alopecia areata. Some clones in this sample may be carry-over from other donors' samples. Both conserved end residues are part of each CDR3. The D gene is left open where the match is weak. Clone size is shown for a subset of rows, as once, few, many or a class of expanded clone.

clone_size	d_call	j_call	v_call	cdr3_nt	cdr3_aa
many	-	TRBJ2-7	TRBV12-3/TRBV12-4	TGTGCCAGCAACCACGGCGGAGGATACGAGCAGTACTTC	CASNHGGGYEQYF
many	-	TRBJ2-7	TRBV28	TGTGCCAGCAGCTCTGGGACGGTCTCCTACGAGCAGTACTTC	CASSSGTVSYEQYF
many	TRBD2	TRBJ2-3	TRBV6-2/TRBV6-3	TGTGCCAGCAGTTACCCATCCGGGGGGTCCGATACGCAGTATTTT	CASSYPSGGSDTQYF
few	TRBD1	TRBJ1-2	TRBV7-9	TGTGCCAGCAGCTTCTTGGCAGGGGGCGACGGCTACACCTTC	CASSFLAGGDGYTF
few	-	TRBJ1-1	TRBV2	TGTGCCAGTCTCCTGGGGAACACTGAAGCTTTCTTT	CASLLGNTEAFF
-	TRBD2	TRBJ2-1	TRBV4-2	TGTGCCAGCAGCCAAGCGAGCGGGGGGTTTGAATACAATGAGCAGTTCTTC	CASSQASGGFEYNEQFF
-	TRBD2	TRBJ2-3	TRBV12-3/TRBV12-4	TGTGCCAGCATCCAAACTAGCGGGGGGGCGGATACGCAGTATTTT	CASIQTSGGADTQYF
-	TRBD1	TRBJ1-1	TRBV12-3/TRBV12-4	TGTGCCATCCGGGGACAGGGCCTTGAAGCTTTCTTT	CAIRGQGLEAFF
-	-	TRBJ2-4	TRBV7-2	TGTGCCAGCGGGTTAACAGGATTAGCCAAAAACATTCAGTACTTC	CASGLTGLAKNIQYF
once	-	TRBJ2-4	TRBV6-1	TGTGCCAGCAGTGACGGTCGGGGATCCAAAAACATTCAGTACTTC	CASSDGRGSKNIQYF
-	TRBD1	TRBJ1-6	TRBV5-1	TGCGCCAGCAGCTGGGAGGACAGGAGCAATTCACCCCTCCACTTT	CASSWEDRSNSPLHF
many	-	TRBJ2-3	TRBV7-2	TGTGCCAGCAGCTTCGGACTACAGGCTAGCACAGATACGCAGTATTTT	CASSFGLQASTDTQYF
few	-	TRBJ1-6	TRBV7-2	TGTGCCAGCAGCTCACGGGCCCTAGCAGGTTCACCCCTCCACTTT	CASSSRALAGSPLHF
-	-	TRBJ1-3	TRBV20-1	TGCAGTGCTAGAGAGGCCGGATCTGGAAACACCATATATTTT	CSAREAGSGNTIYF
few	-	TRBJ2-3	TRBV6-6	TGTGCCAGCGGGGGAGAGGTTGAAGATACGCAGTATTTT	CASGGEVEDTQYF
few	-	TRBJ1-6	TRBV7-3	TGTGCCAGCAGCTTGCGCCCCAATAATTCACCCCTCCACTTT	CASSLRPNNSPLHF
many	-	TRBJ2-3	TRBV10-3	TGTGCCATCGGCGGGGCAAATACGCAGTATTTT	CAIGGANTQYF
few	TRBD1	TRBJ1-2	TRBV7-9	TGTGCCAGCAGCCGGGACAGGGTCGATGGCTACACCTTC	CASSRDRVDGYTF
medium-sized	-	TRBJ1-2	TRBV6-5	TGTGCCAGCAGCCCCATCTCCGGGGAAAACTATGGCTACACCTTC	CASSPISGENYGYTF
many	TRBD1	TRBJ1-5	TRBV19	TGTGCCAGTAGGGACAGGGTCAATCAGCCCCAGCATTTT	CASRDRVNQPQHF
few	-	TRBJ2-7	TRBV20-1	TGCAGTGCTAGAGGTGAGGGGATCTACGAGCAGTACTTC	CSARGEGIYEQYF
many	-	TRBJ1-2	TRBV12-3/TRBV12-4	TGTGCCAGCAGTTTTGAGGGGCAGGGGACCAACTATGGCTACACCTTC	CASSFEGQGTNYGYTF
many	-	TRBJ1-1	TRBV20-1	TGCAGTGCTAGAGTGGCAGGAGGGGGTCACACTGAAGCTTTCTTT	CSARVAGGGHTEAFF
many	-	TRBJ2-7	TRBV5-1	TGCGCCAGCAGCTTGGACGGGGGCCCCTACGAGCAGTACTTC	CASSLDGGPYEQYF
many	TRBD1	TRBJ1-2	TRBV12-3/TRBV12-4	TGTGCCAGCACCCTGACAGGGGCCTATGGCTACACCTTC	CASTLTGAYGYTF
few	-	TRBJ2-1	TRBV28	TGTGCCAGCAGCCCACGAGGGACAAGCAATGAGCAGTTCTTC	CASSPRGTSNEQFF
-	-	TRBJ1-3	TRBV14	TGTGCCAGCAGCCAAGATCTGGTAGACTCTGGAAACACCATATATTTT	CASSQDLVDSGNTIYF
few	TRBD1	TRBJ1-3	TRBV4-2	TGTGCCAGCAGCCAAACGACAGGGGCAACGGGAAACACCATATATTTT	CASSQTTGATGNTIYF
few	-	TRBJ2-7	TRBV4-2	TGTGCCAGCAGCCACGAACTCCCCTACGAGCAGTACTTC	CASSHELPYEQYF
few	-	TRBJ2-3	TRBV6-4	TGTGCCAGCAGTGACTCCCCAGGGGACACAGATACGCAGTATTTT	CASSDSPGDTDTQYF